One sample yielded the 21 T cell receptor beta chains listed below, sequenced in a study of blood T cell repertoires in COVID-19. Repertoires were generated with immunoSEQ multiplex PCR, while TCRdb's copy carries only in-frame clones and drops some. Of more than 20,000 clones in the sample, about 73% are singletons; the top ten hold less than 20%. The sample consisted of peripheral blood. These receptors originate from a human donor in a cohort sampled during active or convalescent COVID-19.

The CDR3 sequence is CASSPGQGTNYGYTF. In DNA, the CDR3 is TGTGCCAGCTCACCCGGACAGGGGACGAACTATGGCTACACCTTC. This chain links TRBV18 with TRBJ1-2, with TRBD1 matching 9 bases. Germline V lookup: CDR1 KGHSH, CDR2 LQKENI. The ends lost 3 bases at V and 2 bases at J; junction bases unmatched: 4. The CDR3 contains 15 residues.

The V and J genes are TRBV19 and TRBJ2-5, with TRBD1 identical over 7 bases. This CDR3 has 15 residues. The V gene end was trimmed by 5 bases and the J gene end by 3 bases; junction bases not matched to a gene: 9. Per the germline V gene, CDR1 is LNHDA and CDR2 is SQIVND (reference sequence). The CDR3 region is CASSLLGDSKETQYF. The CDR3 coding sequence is TGTGCCAGTAGTCTGCTAGGGGACAGCAAAGAGACCCAGTACTTC.

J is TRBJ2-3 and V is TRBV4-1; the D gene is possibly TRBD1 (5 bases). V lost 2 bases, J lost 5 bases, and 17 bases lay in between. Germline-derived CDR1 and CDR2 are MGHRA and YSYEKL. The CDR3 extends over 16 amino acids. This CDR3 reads CASSQKFPADRDTQYF. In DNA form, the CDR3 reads TGCGCCAGCAGCCAAAAATTTCCGGCCGACAGAGATACGCAGTATTTT.

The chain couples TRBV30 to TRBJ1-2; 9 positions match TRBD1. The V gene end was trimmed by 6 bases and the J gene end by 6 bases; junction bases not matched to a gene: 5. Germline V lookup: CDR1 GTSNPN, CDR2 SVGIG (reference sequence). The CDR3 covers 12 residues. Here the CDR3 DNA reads TGTGCCTGCGAACAGGGGGCGGATGGCTACACCTTC. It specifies CACEQGADGYTF.

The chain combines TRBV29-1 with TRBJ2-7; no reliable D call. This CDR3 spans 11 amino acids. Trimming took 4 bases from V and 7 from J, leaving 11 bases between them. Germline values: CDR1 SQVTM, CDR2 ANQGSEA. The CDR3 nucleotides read TGCAGCGTTGCAATCGGGTTGGAGCAGTACTTC. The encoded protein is CSVAIGLEQYF.

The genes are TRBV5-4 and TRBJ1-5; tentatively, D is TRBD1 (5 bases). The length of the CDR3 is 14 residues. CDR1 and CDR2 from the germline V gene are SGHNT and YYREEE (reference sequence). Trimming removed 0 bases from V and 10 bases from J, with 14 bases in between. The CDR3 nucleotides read TGTGCCAGCAGCTTGGGGGGGGGTGGTCCCCCCCAGCATTTT. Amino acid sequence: CASSLGGGGPPQHF.

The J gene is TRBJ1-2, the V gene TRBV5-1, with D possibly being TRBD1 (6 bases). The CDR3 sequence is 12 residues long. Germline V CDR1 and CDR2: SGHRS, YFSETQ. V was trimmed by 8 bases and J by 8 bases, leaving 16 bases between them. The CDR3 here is CARLQGRMGYTF. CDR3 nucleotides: TGCGCCAGGCTACAGGGTAGGATGGGCTACACCTTC.

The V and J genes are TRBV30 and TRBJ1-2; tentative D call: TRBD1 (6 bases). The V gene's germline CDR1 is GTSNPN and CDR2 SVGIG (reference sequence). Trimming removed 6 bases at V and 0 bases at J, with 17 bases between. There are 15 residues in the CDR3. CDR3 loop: CACFFRDTANYGYTF. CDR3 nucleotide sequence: TGTGCCTGTTTTTTTCGGGACACTGCTAACTATGGCTACACCTTC.

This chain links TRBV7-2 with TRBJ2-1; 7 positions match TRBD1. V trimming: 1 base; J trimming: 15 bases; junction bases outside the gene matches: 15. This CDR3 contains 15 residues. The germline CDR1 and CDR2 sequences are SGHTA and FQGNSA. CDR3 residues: CASSLGDRGDLVLFF. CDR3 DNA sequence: TGTGCCAGCAGCTTAGGGGACAGAGGAGACCTAGTGCTGTTCTTC.

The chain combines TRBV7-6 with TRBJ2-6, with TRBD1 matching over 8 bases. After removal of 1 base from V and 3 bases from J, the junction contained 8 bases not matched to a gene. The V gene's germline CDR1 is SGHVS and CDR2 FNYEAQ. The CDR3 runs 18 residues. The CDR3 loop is CASSLVPGGAGGANVLTF. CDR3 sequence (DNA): TGTGCCAGCAGCTTAGTGCCAGGGGGCGCAGGTGGGGCCAACGTCCTGACTTTC.

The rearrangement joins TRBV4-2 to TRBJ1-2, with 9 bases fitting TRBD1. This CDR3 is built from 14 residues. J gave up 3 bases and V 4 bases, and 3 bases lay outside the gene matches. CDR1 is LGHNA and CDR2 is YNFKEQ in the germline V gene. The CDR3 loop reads CASSRGDRDYGYTF. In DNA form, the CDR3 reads TGTGCCAGCAGCCGCGGGGACAGGGACTATGGCTACACCTTC.

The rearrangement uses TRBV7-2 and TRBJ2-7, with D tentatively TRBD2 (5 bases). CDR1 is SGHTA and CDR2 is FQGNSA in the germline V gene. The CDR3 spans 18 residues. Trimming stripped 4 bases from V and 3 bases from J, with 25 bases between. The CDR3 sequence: CASSSRSLGPPGSYEQYF. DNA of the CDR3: TGTGCCAGCAGCTCCCGCTCCCTTGGACCCCCGGGAAGCTACGAGCAGTACTTC.

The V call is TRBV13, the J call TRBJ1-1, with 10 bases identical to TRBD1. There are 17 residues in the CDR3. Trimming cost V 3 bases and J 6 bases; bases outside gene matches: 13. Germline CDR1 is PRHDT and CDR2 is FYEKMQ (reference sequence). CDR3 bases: TGTGCCAGCAGCTTCATCCTGGGACAGGGGAAGTTCGCTGAAGCTTTCTTT. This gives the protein CASSFILGQGKFAEAFF.

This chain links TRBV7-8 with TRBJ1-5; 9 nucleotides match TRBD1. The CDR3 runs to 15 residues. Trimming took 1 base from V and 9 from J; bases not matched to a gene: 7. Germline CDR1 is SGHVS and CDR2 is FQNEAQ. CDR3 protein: CASSLEGTGRRPQHF. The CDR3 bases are TGTGCCAGCAGCTTAGAGGGGACAGGGAGGCGGCCCCAGCATTTT.

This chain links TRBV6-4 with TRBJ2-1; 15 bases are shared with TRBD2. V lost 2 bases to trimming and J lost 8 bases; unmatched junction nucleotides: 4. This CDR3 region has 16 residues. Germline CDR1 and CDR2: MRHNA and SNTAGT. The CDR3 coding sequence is TGTGCCAGCAGTGACGGGACTAGCGGGGGGCTGGATGAGCAGTTCTTC. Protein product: CASSDGTSGGLDEQFF.

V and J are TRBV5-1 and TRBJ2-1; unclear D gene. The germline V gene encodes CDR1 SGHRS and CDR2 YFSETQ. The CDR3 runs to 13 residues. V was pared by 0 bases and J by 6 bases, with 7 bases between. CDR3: CASSLATANEQFF. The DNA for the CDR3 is TGCGCCAGCAGCTTGGCCACAGCCAATGAGCAGTTCTTC.

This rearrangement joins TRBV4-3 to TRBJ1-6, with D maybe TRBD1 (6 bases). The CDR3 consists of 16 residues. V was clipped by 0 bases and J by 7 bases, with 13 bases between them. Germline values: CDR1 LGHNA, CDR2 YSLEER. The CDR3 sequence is CASSQDGAGANSPLHF. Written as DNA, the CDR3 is TGCGCCAGCAGCCAAGACGGCGCAGGGGCAAATTCACCCCTCCACTTT.

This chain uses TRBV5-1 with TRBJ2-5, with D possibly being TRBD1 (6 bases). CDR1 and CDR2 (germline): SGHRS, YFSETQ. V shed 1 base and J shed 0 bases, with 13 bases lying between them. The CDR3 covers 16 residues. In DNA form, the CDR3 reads TGCGCCAGCAGCTTGATTGCTCAGGGGTACCAAGAGACCCAGTACTTC. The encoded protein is CASSLIAQGYQETQYF.

CDR3 protein: CASRYASGRPGTDTQYF. In DNA form, the CDR3 reads TGTGCCAGCCGTTACGCTAGCGGGAGGCCGGGCACAGATACGCAGTATTTT. V is TRBV28 and J is TRBJ2-3, with 11 bases lining up with TRBD2. J was trimmed by 1 base and V by 8 bases; bases with no gene match: 11. CDR1 and CDR2 (germline): MDHEN, SYDVKM. The length of the CDR3 is 17 residues.

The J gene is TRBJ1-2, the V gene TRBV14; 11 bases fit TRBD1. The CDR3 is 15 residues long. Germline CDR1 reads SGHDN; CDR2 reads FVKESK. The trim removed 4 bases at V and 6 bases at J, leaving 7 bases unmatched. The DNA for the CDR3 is TGTGCCAGCAGCCGGACAGGGGGCGGCCTCAATGGCTACACCTTC. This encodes CASSRTGGGLNGYTF.

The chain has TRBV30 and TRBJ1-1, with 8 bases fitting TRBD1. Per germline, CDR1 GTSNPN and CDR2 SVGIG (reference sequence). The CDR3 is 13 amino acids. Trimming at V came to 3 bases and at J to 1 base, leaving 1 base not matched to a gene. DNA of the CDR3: TGTGCCTGGAGAGGACAGGGGAACACTGAAGCTTTCTTT. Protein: CAWRGQGNTEAFF.